This T cell receptor (beta chain) was captured by sequencing in a study of blood T cell repertoires in COVID-19. As for the study in general: Sample material is recorded as cDNA or gDNA derived from T cells, B-cell-depleted T cells, or PBMCs.

The ends lost 0 bases at V and 3 bases at J; junction bases unmatched: 4. The CDR3 is 16 amino acids. Per germline, CDR1 SGDLS and CDR2 YYNGEE. In the original processing: Reference gene primer amplification gave estimated nucleated cell counts. Libraries were prepared by immunoSEQ multiplex PCR; TCRdb keeps only in-frame clonotypes and omits some of them. That table gives V, J and clone size, and the DNA gave D and trimming. Counted here are roughly 120,000 clones, more than 75% occurring once; the ten biggest clones make up more than 3%. Input material: peripheral blood. The rearrangement links TRBV9 to TRBJ1-3; 9 bases are a match to TRBD1. This receptor was obtained from a man aged 45-60 years with active COVID-19. The CDR3 loop reads CASSVGGTGHGNTIYF. In nucleotides, the CDR3 is TGTGCCAGCAGCGTAGGCGGGACAGGGCATGGAAACACCATATATTTT.